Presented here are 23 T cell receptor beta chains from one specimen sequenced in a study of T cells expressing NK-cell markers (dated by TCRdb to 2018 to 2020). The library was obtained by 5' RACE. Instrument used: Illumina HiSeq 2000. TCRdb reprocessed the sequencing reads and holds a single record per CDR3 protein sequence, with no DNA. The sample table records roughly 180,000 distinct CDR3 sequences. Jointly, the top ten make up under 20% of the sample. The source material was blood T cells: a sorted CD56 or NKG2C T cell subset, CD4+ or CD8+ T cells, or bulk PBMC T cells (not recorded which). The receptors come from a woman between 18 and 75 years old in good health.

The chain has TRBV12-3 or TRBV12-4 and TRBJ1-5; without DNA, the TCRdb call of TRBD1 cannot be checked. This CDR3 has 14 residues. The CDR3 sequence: CASRTDREYQPQHF.

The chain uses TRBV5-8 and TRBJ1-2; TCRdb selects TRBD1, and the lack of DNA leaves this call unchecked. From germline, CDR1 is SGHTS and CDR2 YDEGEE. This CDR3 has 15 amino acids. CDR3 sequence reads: CASSLRQTSNYGYTF.

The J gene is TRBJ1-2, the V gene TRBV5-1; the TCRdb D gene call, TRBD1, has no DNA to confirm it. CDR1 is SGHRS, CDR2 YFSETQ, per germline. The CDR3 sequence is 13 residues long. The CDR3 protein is CASSPDRGDGYTF.

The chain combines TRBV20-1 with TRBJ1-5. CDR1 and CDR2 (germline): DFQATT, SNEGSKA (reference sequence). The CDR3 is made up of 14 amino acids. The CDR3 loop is CSARVQVINQPQHF.

The CDR3 protein is CASSVGLAGAANTGELFF. The chain uses TRBV9 and TRBJ2-2; TCRdb returns TRBD2, unconfirmable since there is no DNA. Germline CDR1 SGDLS, CDR2 YYNGEE. CDR3 length: 18 residues.

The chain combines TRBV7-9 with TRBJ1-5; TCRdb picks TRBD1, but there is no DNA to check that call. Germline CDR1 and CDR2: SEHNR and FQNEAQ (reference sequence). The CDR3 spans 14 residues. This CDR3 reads CASSSDMRNQPQHF.

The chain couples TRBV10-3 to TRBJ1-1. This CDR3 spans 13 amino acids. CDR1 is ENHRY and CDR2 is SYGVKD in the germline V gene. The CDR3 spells CAIRGRQNTEAFF.

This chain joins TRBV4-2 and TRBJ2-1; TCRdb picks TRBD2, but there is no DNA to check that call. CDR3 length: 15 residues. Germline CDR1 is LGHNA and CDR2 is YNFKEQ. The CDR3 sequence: CASSQASGLYNEQFF.

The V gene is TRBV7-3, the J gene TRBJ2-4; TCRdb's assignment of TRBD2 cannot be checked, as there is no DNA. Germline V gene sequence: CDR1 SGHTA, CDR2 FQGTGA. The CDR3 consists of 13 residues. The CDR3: CASSPEGSNIQYF.

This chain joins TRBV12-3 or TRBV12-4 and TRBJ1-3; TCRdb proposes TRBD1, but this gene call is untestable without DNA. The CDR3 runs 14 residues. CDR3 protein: CASSHPDTARTIYF.

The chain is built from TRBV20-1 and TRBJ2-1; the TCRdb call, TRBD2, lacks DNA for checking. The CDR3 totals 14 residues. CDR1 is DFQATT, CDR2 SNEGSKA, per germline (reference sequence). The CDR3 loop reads CSAGARGTYNEQFF.

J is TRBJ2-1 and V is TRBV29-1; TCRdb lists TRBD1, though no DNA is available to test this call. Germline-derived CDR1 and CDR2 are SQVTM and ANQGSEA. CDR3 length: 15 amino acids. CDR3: CSAALETGMNNEQFF.

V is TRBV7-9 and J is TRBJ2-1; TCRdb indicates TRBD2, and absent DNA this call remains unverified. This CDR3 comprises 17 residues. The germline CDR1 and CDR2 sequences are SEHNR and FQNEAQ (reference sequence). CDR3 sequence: CASSRLGEYFSYNEQFF. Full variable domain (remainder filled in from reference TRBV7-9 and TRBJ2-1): DTGVSQNPRHKITKRGQNVTFRCDPISEHNRLYWYRQTLGQGPEFLTYFQNEAQLEKSRLLSDRFSAERPKGSFSTLEIQRTEQGDSAMYLCASSRLGEYFSYNEQFFGPGTRLTVL.

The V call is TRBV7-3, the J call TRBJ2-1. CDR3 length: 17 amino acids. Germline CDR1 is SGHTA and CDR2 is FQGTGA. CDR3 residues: CASSLKGASGSYNEQFF.

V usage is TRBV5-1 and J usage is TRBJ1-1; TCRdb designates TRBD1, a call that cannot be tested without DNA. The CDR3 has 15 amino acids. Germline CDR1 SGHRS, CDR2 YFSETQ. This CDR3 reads CASSRSGDRGAEAFF.

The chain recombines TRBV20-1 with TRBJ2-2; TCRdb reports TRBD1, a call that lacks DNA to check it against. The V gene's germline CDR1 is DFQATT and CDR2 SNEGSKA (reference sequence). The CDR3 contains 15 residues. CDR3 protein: CSARGGTANTGELFF.

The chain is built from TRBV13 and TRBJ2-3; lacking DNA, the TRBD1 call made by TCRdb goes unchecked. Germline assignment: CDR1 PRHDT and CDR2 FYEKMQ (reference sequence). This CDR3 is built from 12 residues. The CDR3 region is CASRTGSNTQYF.

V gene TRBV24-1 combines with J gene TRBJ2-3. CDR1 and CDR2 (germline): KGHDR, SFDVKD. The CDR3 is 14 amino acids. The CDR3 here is CATSDLHLRDTQYF.

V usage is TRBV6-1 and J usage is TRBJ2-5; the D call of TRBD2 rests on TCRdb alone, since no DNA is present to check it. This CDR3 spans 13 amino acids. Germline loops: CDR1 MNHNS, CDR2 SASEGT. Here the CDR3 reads CATRREGRKTQYF.

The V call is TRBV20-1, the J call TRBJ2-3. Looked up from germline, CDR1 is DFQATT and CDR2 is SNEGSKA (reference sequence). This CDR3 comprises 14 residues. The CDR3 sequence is CSARVSEFTDTQYF.

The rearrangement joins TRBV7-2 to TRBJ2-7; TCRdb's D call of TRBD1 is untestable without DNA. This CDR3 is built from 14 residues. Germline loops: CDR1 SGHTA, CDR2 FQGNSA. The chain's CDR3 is CASGSSGGAYEQYF.

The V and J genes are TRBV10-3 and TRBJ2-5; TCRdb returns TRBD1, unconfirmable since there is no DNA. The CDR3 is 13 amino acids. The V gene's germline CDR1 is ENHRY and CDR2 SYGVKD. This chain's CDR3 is CAIAQGGGETQYF.

The CDR3 sequence: CSATTGAGTDTQYF. The chain carries TRBV20-1 and TRBJ2-3. Germline V lookup: CDR1 DFQATT, CDR2 SNEGSKA (reference sequence). The length of the CDR3 is 14 residues.